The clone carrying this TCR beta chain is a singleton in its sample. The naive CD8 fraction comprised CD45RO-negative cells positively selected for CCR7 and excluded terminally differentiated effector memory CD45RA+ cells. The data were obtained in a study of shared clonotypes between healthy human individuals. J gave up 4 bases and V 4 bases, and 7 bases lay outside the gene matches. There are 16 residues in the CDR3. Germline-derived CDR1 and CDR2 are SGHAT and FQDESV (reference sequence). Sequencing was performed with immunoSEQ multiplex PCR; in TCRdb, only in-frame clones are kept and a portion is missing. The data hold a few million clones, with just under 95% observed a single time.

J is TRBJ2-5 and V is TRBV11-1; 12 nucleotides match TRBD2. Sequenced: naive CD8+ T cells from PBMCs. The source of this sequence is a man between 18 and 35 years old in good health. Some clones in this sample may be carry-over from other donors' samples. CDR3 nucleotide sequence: TGTGCCAGCAGCTACAACGGACTAGCGGGACCAGAGACCCAGTACTTC. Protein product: CASSYNGLAGPETQYF.